This T cell receptor (beta chain) was obtained from a study of CD8+ T cells in alopecia areata. Germline-derived CDR1 and CDR2 are SNHLY and FYNNEI. J lost 7 bases, V lost 6 bases, and 11 bases had no gene match. CDR3 length: 16 amino acids. The study's findings and limits: Affected scalp, especially in alopecia totalis/universalis, had a higher clonality than normal scalp did.

cDNA serving as the sequencing template came from extracted, reverse transcribed RNA. Profiled with immunoSEQ multiplex PCR; TCRdb holds only in-frame clones, not every one. The sample yields 95,000 to 120,000 clones, 56% seen once. Treatment in this sample: oral pan-JAK inhibitor, 5-10 mg twice daily. In its sample, this clone was seen a few times. Its matching antigen is unknown. Sequencing used CD4+ T cells sorted from blood, obtained at week 24, from a patient treated with tofacitinib. This TCR was recovered from a human donor with alopecia areata. J is TRBJ2-1 and V is TRBV2; TRBD2 agrees at 11 bases. The CDR3 spells CASSNELAGAFNEQFF. Here the CDR3 DNA reads TGTGCCAGCAGCAACGAACTAGCGGGGGCCTTTAATGAGCAGTTCTTC.